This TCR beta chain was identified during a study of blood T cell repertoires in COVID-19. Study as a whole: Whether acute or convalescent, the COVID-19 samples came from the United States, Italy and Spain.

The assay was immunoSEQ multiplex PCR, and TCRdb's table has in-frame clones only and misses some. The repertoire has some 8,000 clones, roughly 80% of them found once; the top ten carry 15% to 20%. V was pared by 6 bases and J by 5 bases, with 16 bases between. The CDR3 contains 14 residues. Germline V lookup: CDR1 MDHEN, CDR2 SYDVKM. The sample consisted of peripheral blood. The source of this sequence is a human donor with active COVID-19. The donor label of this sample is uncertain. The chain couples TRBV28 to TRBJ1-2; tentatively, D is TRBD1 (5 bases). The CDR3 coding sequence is TGTGCCAGCAGGAAGGGGTCCACGGGTTATGGCTACACCTTC. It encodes CASRKGSTGYGYTF.